Presented here are 21 T cell receptor beta chains from one specimen sequenced in a study of blood T cell repertoires in COVID-19. This table comes from immunoSEQ multiplex PCR, and its TCRdb copy is limited to in-frame clones, with some not included. The sample carries about 40,000 clones, roughly 87% recorded once. Sequenced: peripheral blood. Source of these receptors: a woman older than 75 with active COVID-19.

The chain joins TRBV2 to TRBJ2-7, with D possibly being TRBD1 (6 bases). This CDR3 comprises 18 residues. V dropped 0 bases and J dropped 2 bases, with 20 bases sitting between them. Germline V gene data show CDR1 as SNHLY and CDR2 as FYNNEI. The CDR3 spells CASSEAMTGRSFTYEQYF. DNA for the CDR3: TGTGCCAGCAGTGAAGCCATGACAGGCCGCTCATTTACCTACGAGCAGTACTTC.

J is TRBJ2-3 and V is TRBV18; TRBD1 might be the D (5 bases). The CDR3 loop spans 15 amino acids. The V end lost 2 bases, the J end lost 4 bases, and 13 bases lay between the germline ends. Germline V gene data show CDR1 as KGHSH and CDR2 as LQKENI. CDR3 DNA sequence: TGTGCCAGCTCACCATTAACGACAGTCCCAGATACGCAGTATTTT. It yields the protein CASSPLTTVPDTQYF.

This chain uses TRBV24-1 with TRBJ1-2; D might be TRBD1 (5 bases). Per germline, CDR1 KGHDR and CDR2 SFDVKD. The CDR3 totals 13 residues. V was clipped by 6 bases and J by 5 bases, with 12 bases between them. The CDR3 coding sequence is TGTGCCACCAGTCGGAGGGGCCAATATGGCTACACCTTC. This gives the protein CATSRRGQYGYTF.

The sample holds a few counts of this clone. The rearrangement links TRBV4-1 to TRBJ2-6; the D gene is possibly TRBD1 (5 bases). V lost 0 bases, J lost 4 bases, and 13 bases lay in between. The CDR3 consists of 17 residues. Germline lookup yields CDR1 MGHRA and CDR2 YSYEKL. In DNA form, the CDR3 reads TGCGCCAGCAGCCAAGAGAACAGGCCAACGGGGGCCAACGTCCTGACTTTC. It is translated as CASSQENRPTGANVLTF.

The table lists this clone with a few counts. This chain connects TRBV19 to TRBJ2-7; 8 bases fit TRBD1. V trimming: 4 bases; J trimming: 6 bases; junction bases outside the gene matches: 8. Per germline, CDR1 LNHDA and CDR2 SQIVND (reference sequence). The CDR3 sequence is 14 residues long. The CDR3 region is CASSTGQGFGEQYF. In DNA, the CDR3 is TGTGCCAGTAGTACCGGACAGGGATTCGGCGAGCAGTACTTC.

CDR3 DNA: TGTGCCAGCAGCACCATCCACAGGGGATCCCACTATGGCTACACCTTC. It encodes CASSTIHRGSHYGYTF. This chain joins TRBV6-2 or TRBV6-3 and TRBJ1-2; 7 nucleotides match TRBD1. There are 16 residues in the CDR3. V was pared by 6 bases and J by 3 bases, with 13 bases of the junction left unmatched. Germline V gene data show CDR1 as MNHEY and CDR2 as SVGEGT.

The J gene is TRBJ1-4, the V gene TRBV6-5, with D maybe TRBD1 (5 bases). The CDR3 is made up of 14 amino acids. Germline CDR1 reads MNHEY; CDR2 reads SVGAGI. V lost 6 bases and J lost 7, with 15 bases in between. CDR3 in DNA: TGTGCCAGCAGCCTTACCAGGGTGGGTGAAAAACTGTTTTTT. It is translated as CASSLTRVGEKLFF.

V usage is TRBV4-2 and J usage is TRBJ2-7, with a tentative D call TRBD2 (5 bases). V lost 2 bases and J lost 2, with 16 bases in between. Per the germline V gene, CDR1 is LGHNA and CDR2 is YNFKEQ. The CDR3 is made up of 16 amino acids. CDR3 in amino acids: CASSQNEGVATYEQYF. Here the CDR3 DNA reads TGTGCCAGCAGCCAAAACGAGGGCGTAGCCACCTACGAGCAGTACTTC.

The rearrangement uses TRBV29-1 and TRBJ2-5; 7 bases map to TRBD2. Germline V CDR1 and CDR2: SQVTM, ANQGSEA. Trimming cost V 3 bases and J 5 bases; bases outside gene matches: 18. The length of the CDR3 is 17 residues. The CDR3 sequence is CSVDRVGRGPNVETQYF. The CDR3 nucleotides read TGCAGCGTTGATAGGGTGGGGAGGGGTCCGAATGTGGAGACCCAGTACTTC.

This clone rates as medium-sized (0.01 to 0.1%). V usage is TRBV7-2 and J usage is TRBJ2-7; D gene ambiguous. The germline V gene encodes CDR1 SGHTA and CDR2 FQGNSA. CDR3 length: 13 residues. Trimming left V 3 bases short and J 5 bases short, with 11 bases between. The CDR3 coding sequence is TGTGCCAGCAGCTTGGCGGTGGCACACGAGCAGTACTTC. It codes for CASSLAVAHEQYF.

V usage is TRBV7-2 and J usage is TRBJ2-2; 15 bases align to TRBD2. This CDR3 is 16 amino acids long. With 5 bases clipped from V and 6 bases from J, the junction kept 4 bases outside the gene matches. The germline CDR1 and CDR2 sequences are SGHTA and FQGNSA. This chain's CDR3 is CASSRTSGGAAGELFF. In nucleotides, the CDR3 is TGTGCCAGCAGCAGGACTAGCGGGGGGGCAGCCGGGGAGCTGTTTTTT.

The chain combines TRBV11-3 with TRBJ2-3, with D possibly TRBD2 on 7 matching bases. Germline values: CDR1 SGHNT, CDR2 YENEEA. The CDR3 runs to 16 residues. Trimming cost V 5 bases and J 6 bases, with 21 bases left between them. DNA for the CDR3: TGTGCCAGCAGCCCCGCACCGTCGGGGGGCGGGGATACGCAGTATTTT. Amino acid sequence: CASSPAPSGGGDTQYF.

This clone was counted a single time. J is TRBJ2-1 and V is TRBV6-6; 13 bases line up with TRBD2. V lost 6 bases and J lost 8; bases outside the gene matches: 7. Germline V gives CDR1 MNHNY, CDR2 SVGAGI (reference sequence). The CDR3 runs to 15 residues. CDR3 amino acids: CASRPGTSGDHEQFF. Written as DNA, the CDR3 is TGTGCCAGCAGACCCGGGACTAGCGGGGACCATGAGCAGTTCTTC.

This clone was counted a few times. This chain joins TRBV5-6 and TRBJ1-1; the match to TRBD1 covers 8 bases. This CDR3 comprises 15 residues. Trimming removed 4 bases from V and 11 bases from J; junction bases left unmatched: 16. From germline, CDR1 is SGHDT and CDR2 YYEEEE. CDR3 in DNA: TGTGCCAGCAGCGAGCCGGGACAGGCCCTATATAGGGCTTTCTTT. Translating gives CASSEPGQALYRAFF.

The gene calls are TRBV18 and TRBJ2-7; 8 bases match TRBD1. This CDR3 comprises 16 residues. V shed 3 bases, J shed 2 bases, and the junction held 9 bases outside the gene matches. Germline V gives CDR1 KGHSH, CDR2 LQKENI. The CDR3 DNA sequence: TGTGCCAGCTCACCGAGGACAGGGACCGATACCTACGAGCAGTACTTC. It codes for CASSPRTGTDTYEQYF.

This clone was detected once. The chain recombines TRBV30 with TRBJ1-6, with D hard to call. Germline CDR1 and CDR2: GTSNPN and SVGIG (reference sequence). V was pared by 0 bases and J by 14 bases, with 14 bases between. The CDR3 runs to 13 residues. The CDR3 bases are TGTGCCTGGAGTGTAATGCCGGGTCAAGCCCTCCACTTT. Protein product: CAWSVMPGQALHF.

The V call is TRBV30, the J call TRBJ1-1, with TRBD1 matching over 7 bases. J lost 4 bases, V lost 4 bases, and 3 bases had no gene match. The CDR3 extends over 12 amino acids. Germline-derived CDR1 and CDR2 are GTSNPN and SVGIG (reference sequence). The CDR3 region is CAWKYRGTEAFF. In DNA form, the CDR3 reads TGTGCCTGGAAGTACAGGGGCACTGAAGCTTTCTTT.

This clone is a singleton in its sample. This chain uses TRBV3-1 (or the pseudogene TRBV3-2) with TRBJ2-1; 7 nucleotides align to TRBD2. Per germline, CDR1 LGHDT and CDR2 YNNKEL (reference sequence). With 0 bases clipped from V and 10 bases from J, the junction kept 6 bases outside the gene matches. CDR3 length: 14 residues. CDR3 region: CASSQELANGEQFF. The CDR3 DNA sequence: TGTGCCAGCAGCCAAGAACTAGCGAACGGAGAGCAGTTCTTC.

V gene TRBV30 combines with J gene TRBJ1-1; no definite D call. V lost 1 base, J lost 7 bases, and 10 bases lay in between. The V gene's germline CDR1 is GTSNPN and CDR2 SVGIG (reference sequence). CDR3 length: 12 amino acids. CDR3 loop: CAWSASTGEAFF. CDR3 sequence (DNA): TGTGCCTGGAGTGCGTCTACTGGTGAAGCTTTCTTT. The variable domain in full, with the rest retrieved from reference TRBV30 and TRBJ1-1, is SQTIHQWPATLVQPVGSPLSLECTVEGTSNPNLYWYRQAAGRGLQLLFYSVGIGQISSEVPQNLSASRPQDRQFILSSKKLLLSDSGFYLCAWSASTGEAFFGQGTRLTVV.

This clone came up once. The gene calls are TRBV5-1 and TRBJ2-1; 12 bases map to TRBD2. The CDR3 loop spans 17 amino acids. Germline loops: CDR1 SGHRS, CDR2 YFSETQ. V dropped 0 bases and J dropped 6; count of bases not matched to a gene: 7. CDR3 protein: CASSLGALAGGRNEQFF. The CDR3 DNA follows: TGCGCCAGCAGCTTGGGGGCCCTAGCGGGGGGGCGCAATGAGCAGTTCTTC.

This chain links TRBV2 with TRBJ2-3, with D possibly matching TRBD1 (5 bases). Germline V gene sequence: CDR1 SNHLY, CDR2 FYNNEI. The CDR3 spans 15 residues. Trimming removed 5 bases from V and 6 bases from J, with 18 bases in between. Here the CDR3 reads CASSSKGLSLDTQYF. The DNA of the CDR3 is TGTGCCAGCAGTTCGAAGGGGCTCTCTCTCGATACGCAGTATTTT.